The text below deals with one TCR beta chain. This sample is drawn from a study of blood T cell repertoires in COVID-19. This study enrolled people aged about 18 to 100 from about 24 US geographic areas. The V and J ends lost 4 bases and 10 bases, in that order; junction bases with no gene match: 6. The CDR3 length is 13 residues. The repertoire was sequenced with immunoSEQ multiplex PCR; TCRdb's copy has only in-frame clones and lacks some. The sample contains some 460,000 clones, about 90% of which appear only once. The clonotype originates from a woman in her late teens or twenties with acute COVID-19. Sequenced material: PBMCs or T cells enriched from blood (not recorded which). V is TRBV12-3 or TRBV12-4 and J is TRBJ1-2; TRBD1 aligns across 10 bases. Here the CDR3 DNA reads TGTGCCAGCAGTTCCGGGACAGGGGTGGTCTACACCTTC. Translated: CASSSGTGVVYTF.